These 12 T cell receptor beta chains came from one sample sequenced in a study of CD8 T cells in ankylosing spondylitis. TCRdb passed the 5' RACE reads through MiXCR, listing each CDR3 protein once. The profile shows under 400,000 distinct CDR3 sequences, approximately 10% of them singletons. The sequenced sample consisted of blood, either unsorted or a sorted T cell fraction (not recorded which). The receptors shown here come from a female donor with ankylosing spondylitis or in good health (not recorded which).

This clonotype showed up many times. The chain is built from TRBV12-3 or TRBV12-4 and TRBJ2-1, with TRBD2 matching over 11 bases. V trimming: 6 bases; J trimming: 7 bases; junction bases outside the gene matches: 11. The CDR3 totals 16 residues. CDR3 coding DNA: TGTGCCAGCAGGACTCCTGGGGGACTAGCGGTAAATGAGCAGTTCTTC. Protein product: CASRTPGGLAVNEQFF.

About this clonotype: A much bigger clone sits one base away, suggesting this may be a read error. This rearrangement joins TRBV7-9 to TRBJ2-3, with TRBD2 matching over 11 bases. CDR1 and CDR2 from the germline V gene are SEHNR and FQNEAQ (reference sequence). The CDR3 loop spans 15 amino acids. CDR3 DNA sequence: TGTGCCAGCAGCGTAGCGGGAGGGCAGTCAGATATGCAGTATTTT. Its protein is CASSVAGGQSDMQYF.

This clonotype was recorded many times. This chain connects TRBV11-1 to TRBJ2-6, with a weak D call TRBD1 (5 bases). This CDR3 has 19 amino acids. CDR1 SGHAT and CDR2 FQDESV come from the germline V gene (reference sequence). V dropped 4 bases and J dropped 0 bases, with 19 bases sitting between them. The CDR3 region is CASSSNRQDSLSGANVLTF. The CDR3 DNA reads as TGTGCCAGCAGCTCGAATAGACAAGACAGCCTCTCTGGGGCCAACGTCCTGACTTTC.

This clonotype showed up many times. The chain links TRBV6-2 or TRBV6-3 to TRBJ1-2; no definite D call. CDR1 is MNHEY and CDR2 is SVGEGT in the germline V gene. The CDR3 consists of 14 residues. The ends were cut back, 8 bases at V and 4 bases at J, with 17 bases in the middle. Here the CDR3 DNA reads TGTGCCAGCGCCGACGATTACCTTGCCTATGGCTACACCTTC. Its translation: CASADDYLAYGYTF.

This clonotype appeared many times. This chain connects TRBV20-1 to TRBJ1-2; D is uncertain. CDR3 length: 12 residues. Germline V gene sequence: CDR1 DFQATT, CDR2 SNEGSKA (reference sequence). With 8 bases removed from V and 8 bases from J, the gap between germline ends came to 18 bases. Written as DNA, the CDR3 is TGCAGTAACCTAAGGCCCGGAGGGGGCTACACCTTC. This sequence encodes CSNLRPGGGYTF.

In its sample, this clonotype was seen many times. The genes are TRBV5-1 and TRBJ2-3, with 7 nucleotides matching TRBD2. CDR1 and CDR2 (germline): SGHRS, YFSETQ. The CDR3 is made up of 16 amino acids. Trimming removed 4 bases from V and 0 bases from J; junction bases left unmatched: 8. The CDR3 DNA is TGCGCCAGCAGCCACGCGCTTAGCGGGAGCACAGATACGCAGTATTTT. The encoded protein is CASSHALSGSTDTQYF.

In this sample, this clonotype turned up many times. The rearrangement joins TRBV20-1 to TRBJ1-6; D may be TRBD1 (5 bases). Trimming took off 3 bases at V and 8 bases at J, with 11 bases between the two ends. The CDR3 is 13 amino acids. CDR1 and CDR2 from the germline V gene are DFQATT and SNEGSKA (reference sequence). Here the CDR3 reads CSASDGAHSPLHF. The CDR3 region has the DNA TGCAGTGCTAGTGACGGGGCGCATTCACCCCTCCACTTT.

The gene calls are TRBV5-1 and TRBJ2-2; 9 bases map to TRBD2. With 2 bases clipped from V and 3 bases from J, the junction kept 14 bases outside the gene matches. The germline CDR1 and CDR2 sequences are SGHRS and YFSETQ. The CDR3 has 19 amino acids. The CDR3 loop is CASSLRETTTSGHTGELFF. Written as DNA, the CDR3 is TGCGCCAGCAGCTTACGGGAGACCACGACTAGCGGACACACCGGGGAGCTGTTTTTT.

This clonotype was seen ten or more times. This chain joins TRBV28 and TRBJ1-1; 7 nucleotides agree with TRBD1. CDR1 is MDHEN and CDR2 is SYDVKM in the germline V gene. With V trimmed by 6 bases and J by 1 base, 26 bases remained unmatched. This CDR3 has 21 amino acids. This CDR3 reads CASSPRRIVDRVPKKNTEAFF. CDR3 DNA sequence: TGTGCCAGCAGCCCCCGGCGAATCGTAGACAGGGTCCCAAAGAAGAACACTGAAGCTTTCTTT.

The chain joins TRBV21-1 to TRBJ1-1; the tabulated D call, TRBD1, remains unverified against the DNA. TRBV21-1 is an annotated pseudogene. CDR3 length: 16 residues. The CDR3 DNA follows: TGTGCCAGCGAAAGGTTGAAGGGACAGGGTGGCACTGAAGCTTTCTTT. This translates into CASERLKGQGGTEAFF.

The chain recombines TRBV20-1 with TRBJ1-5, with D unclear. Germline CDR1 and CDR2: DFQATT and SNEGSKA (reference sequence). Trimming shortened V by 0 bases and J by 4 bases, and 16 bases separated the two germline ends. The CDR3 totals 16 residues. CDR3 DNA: TGCAGTGCTAGAGAAGTAGCTCGTCAGGTTAATCAGCCCCAGCATTTT. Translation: CSAREVARQVNQPQHF.

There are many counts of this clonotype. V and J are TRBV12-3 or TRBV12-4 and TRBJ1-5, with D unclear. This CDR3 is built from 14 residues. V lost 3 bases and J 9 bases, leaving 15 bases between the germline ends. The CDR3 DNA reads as TGTGCCAGCAGTTTGACCGGAGGGAGTGTGCCCCAGCATTTT. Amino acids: CASSLTGGSVPQHF.